Listed here are 3 T cell receptor beta chains from one sample, sequenced in a study of blood T cell repertoires in COVID-19. Clones were sequenced by immunoSEQ multiplex PCR, and TCRdb holds only the in-frame ones, with some missing. The data hold about 47,000 clones, with more than 80% observed a single time. The sequenced material came from peripheral blood. The receptor set was obtained from a man between 65 and 85 years old with active COVID-19.

V gene TRBV30 combines with J gene TRBJ2-2, with 15 nucleotides matching TRBD2. The CDR3 extends over 15 amino acids. With V trimmed by 3 bases and J by 8 bases, 4 bases remained unmatched. Looked up from germline, CDR1 is GTSNPN and CDR2 is SVGIG (reference sequence). This CDR3 reads CAWSGLAGGLGELFF. The CDR3, as DNA: TGTGCCTGGAGCGGACTAGCGGGGGGGCTGGGGGAGCTGTTTTTT.

The genes are TRBV5-1 and TRBJ2-3, with 9 positions matching TRBD1. V was pared by 4 bases and J by 5 bases, with 11 bases of the junction left unmatched. The CDR3 is 16 amino acids. Germline CDR1 and CDR2: SGHRS and YFSETQ. CDR3: CASSPRDRAYIDTQYF. CDR3 bases: TGCGCCAGCAGCCCACGGGACAGGGCTTATATAGATACGCAGTATTTT. Filled out from reference TRBV5-1 and TRBJ2-3, the complete variable domain reads KAGVTQTPRYLIKTRGQQVTLSCSPISGHRSVSWYQQTPGQGLQFLFEYFSETQRNKGNFPGRFSGRQFSNSRSEMNVSTLELGDSALYLCASSPRDRAYIDTQYFGPGTRLTVL.

The J gene is TRBJ1-5, the V gene TRBV9, with a weak D call TRBD1 (6 bases). This CDR3 contains 13 residues. V lost 3 bases and J 9 bases, leaving 13 bases between the germline ends. From germline, CDR1 is SGDLS and CDR2 YYNGEE. The CDR3 loop is CASSALQGGPQHF. The CDR3 DNA reads TGTGCCAGCAGCGCACTACAGGGCGGGCCCCAGCATTTT.